This entry is about one T cell receptor (beta chain). Sequencing used immunoSEQ multiplex PCR; TCRdb keeps in-frame clones, though not all of them. Here the sample spans 350,000 to 450,000 clones, around 86% being singletons. CDR1 is SGHTA, CDR2 FQGNSA, per germline. V lost 5 bases to trimming and J lost 4 bases; unmatched junction nucleotides: 7. The CDR3 extends over 14 amino acids. This entry is derived from a study of blood T cell repertoires in COVID-19. The receptor's source is a human donor in a cohort sampled during active COVID-19. The V gene is TRBV7-2, the J gene TRBJ2-5, with TRBD2 identical over 7 bases. The source material was peripheral blood. The CDR3 sequence: CASSERLAGETQYF. The CDR3 DNA reads TGTGCCAGCAGCGAACGACTAGCTGGAGAGACCCAGTACTTC. Full variable domain (rest looked up from reference TRBV7-2 and TRBJ2-5): GAGVSQSPSNKVTEKGKDVELRCDPISGHTALYWYRQSLGQGLEFLIYFQGNSAPDKSGLPSDRFSAERTGGSVSTLTIQRTQQEDSAVYLCASSERLAGETQYFGPGTRLLVL.